The clone carrying this T cell receptor (beta chain) has only one observation. The data are from a study of PD-L1 blockade in urothelial cancer. Trimming stripped 5 bases from V and 12 bases from J, with 23 bases between. In germline, CDR1 is SGHTA, CDR2 FQGNSA. The CDR3 length is 15 residues. Specified time point: peripheral blood 6 weeks after treatment start. Assay: immunoSEQ multiplex PCR; the TCRdb copy retains only in-frame clones and omits some. This table has around 53,000 clones, over 75% appearing once. The sequence came from a man aged 45-65 years with urothelial cancer. This chain links TRBV7-2 with TRBJ2-1, with a possible D match to TRBD2 (5 bases). The source was PBMCs, collected around atezolizumab (anti-PD-L1) treatment. The CDR3 is CASSTSKLGNEGQFF. The CDR3 coding sequence is TGTGCCAGCAGCACATCAAAACTGGGAAATGAGGGGCAGTTCTTC.